These 27 T cell receptor beta chains originate from one sample sequenced in a study of blood T cells in healthy people across ages. It was with a sample-barcoded 5' primer and a J-beta primer mix that a second PCR of about 6 to 12 cycles was run. TCRdb reprocessed the 5' RACE reads with MiXCR, giving one entry per CDR3 protein. Seen here are approximately 1.5 million distinct CDR3 sequences, less than 45% observed once, and the top ten hold approximately 4.1%. Sequenced material: blood. These receptors were collected from a young woman in good health.

This clonotype turned up a few times. The gene calls are TRBV12-3 or TRBV12-4 and TRBJ2-3; D possibly matches TRBD1 or TRBD2 (5 bases each). The CDR3 is made up of 13 amino acids. V was shortened by 8 bases and J by 2 bases, with 11 bases between the two germline ends. CDR3: CASETDYTDTQYF. The CDR3 bases are TGTGCCAGCGAGACAGACTACACAGATACGCAGTATTTT.

The genes are TRBV4-3 and TRBJ1-4; D is perhaps TRBD1 (5 bases). V lost 3 bases, J lost 7 bases, and 15 bases lay in between. The CDR3 runs 15 residues. Germline CDR1 LGHNA, CDR2 YSLEER. This CDR3 is CASSQAEGTSEKLFF. CDR3 in DNA: TGCGCCAGCAGCCAGGCCGAAGGGACGAGTGAAAAACTGTTTTTT.

This clonotype was observed many times. The genes are TRBV5-5 and TRBJ2-1; TRBD1 might be the D (5 bases). The V and J ends lost 2 bases and 6 bases respectively, with 6 bases between them. This CDR3 spans 12 amino acids. CDR1 is SGHKS and CDR2 is YYEKEE in the germline V gene (reference sequence). CDR3 DNA: TGTGCCAGCAGCTTAGACAGCAATGAGCAGTTCTTC. Protein sequence: CASSLDSNEQFF.

This sequence joins TRBV7-9 and TRBJ2-3; tentative D call: TRBD1 (6 bases). Germline V gene data show CDR1 as SEHNR and CDR2 as FQNEAQ (reference sequence). V was clipped by 3 bases and J by 3 bases, with 16 bases between them. This CDR3 spans 16 amino acids. The CDR3 DNA is TGTGCCAGCAGCTTTCATCTGGACAGTCCTACAGATACGCAGTATTTT. Amino acid sequence: CASSFHLDSPTDTQYF.

The gene calls are TRBV27 and TRBJ2-2, with D perhaps matching TRBD1 (5 bases). CDR3 length: 13 residues. The ends were cut back, 6 bases at V and 8 bases at J, with 13 bases in the middle. The germline CDR1 and CDR2 sequences are MNHEY and SMNVEV (reference sequence). The CDR3 spells CASSQGFLGELFF. CDR3 DNA: TGTGCCAGCAGCCAGGGCTTTTTAGGGGAGCTGTTTTTT.

The DNA of the CDR3 is TGCGCCAGCAGCCCCAACAGTCCCTACAGCGAGCAGTACTTC. Translated: CASSPNSPYSEQYF. The V call is TRBV5-1, the J call TRBJ2-7; D uncertain. There are 14 residues in the CDR3. The V gene lost 4 bases and the J gene lost 6 bases, with 17 bases spanning the gap. CDR1 and CDR2 (germline): SGHRS, YFSETQ. Full variable domain (remainder filled in from reference TRBV5-1 and TRBJ2-7): KAGVTQTPRYLIKTRGQQVTLSCSPISGHRSVSWYQQTPGQGLQFLFEYFSETQRNKGNFPGRFSGRQFSNSRSEMNVSTLELGDSALYLCASSPNSPYSEQYFGPGTRLTVT.

The V and J genes are TRBV4-3 and TRBJ2-2; TRBD1 matches 9 bases. The V and J ends lost 0 bases and 5 bases, in that order; junction bases with no gene match: 7. Germline CDR1 and CDR2: LGHNA and YSLEER. The CDR3 covers 17 residues. The CDR3 reads CASSQDLRDRVTGELFF. CDR3 bases: TGCGCCAGCAGCCAAGATCTTAGGGACAGGGTAACCGGGGAGCTGTTTTTT.

There are a few counts of this clonotype. The V and J genes are TRBV4-2 and TRBJ2-1; 7 nucleotides match TRBD2. Germline lookup yields CDR1 LGHNA and CDR2 YNFKEQ. Germline trimming cut 0 bases from V and 4 bases from J; bases unmatched to any gene: 15. The CDR3 totals 19 residues. The CDR3 DNA reads as TGTGCCAGCAGCCAAGAAGTTAGTATGAGACTAGCAGTATACAATGAGCAGTTCTTC. Its protein is CASSQEVSMRLAVYNEQFF.

The rearrangement joins TRBV10-3 to TRBJ2-1; unclear D gene. CDR1 is ENHRY, CDR2 SYGVKD, per germline. The V and J ends lost 3 bases and 4 bases respectively, with 13 bases between them. The CDR3 sequence is 15 residues long. CDR3 region: CAISELGGDYNEQFF. The CDR3 nucleotides read TGTGCCATCAGTGAACTTGGTGGAGATTACAATGAGCAGTTCTTC.

The chain links TRBV5-1 to TRBJ2-6, with 9 bases fitting TRBD1. The length of the CDR3 is 15 residues. V lost 3 bases and J lost 2; bases outside the gene matches: 0. CDR1 is SGHRS and CDR2 is YFSETQ in the germline V gene. The CDR3 nucleotides read TGCGCCAGCAGCTGGGACAGGGCTGGGGCCAACGTCCTGACTTTC. It codes for CASSWDRAGANVLTF.

The chain links TRBV7-2 to TRBJ2-7; 7 nucleotides match TRBD2. The V and J ends lost 2 bases and 9 bases, in that order; junction bases with no gene match: 19. This CDR3 has 17 residues. In germline, CDR1 is SGHTA, CDR2 FQGNSA. The CDR3 region is CASSLIRAYGRTLGQYF. As DNA, the CDR3 is TGTGCCAGCAGCTTAATCAGGGCTTACGGGAGGACCTTAGGGCAGTACTTC.

This clonotype was seen ten or more times. This chain uses TRBV25-1 with TRBJ2-1, with TRBD2 as a possible D gene (5 bases). V dropped 2 bases and J dropped 7 bases, with 6 bases sitting between them. Germline V gene sequence: CDR1 MGHDK, CDR2 SYGVNS. This CDR3 has 12 residues. The CDR3 bases are TGTGCCAGCAGTGAACGAGGGAATGAGCAGTTCTTC. As protein: CASSERGNEQFF.

This clonotype was picked up many times. This chain joins TRBV9 and TRBJ2-5; D is unresolved. CDR3 size: 13 residues. In germline, CDR1 is SGDLS, CDR2 YYNGEE. V was trimmed by 5 bases and J by 1 base, leaving 9 bases between them. Here the CDR3 DNA reads TGTGCCAGCAGTCCTCGGACCCAAGAGACCCAGTACTTC. It yields the protein CASSPRTQETQYF. Filled out from reference TRBV9 and TRBJ2-5, the complete variable domain reads DSGVTQTPKHLITATGQRVTLRCSPRSGDLSVYWYQQSLDQGLQFLIQYYNGEERAKGNILERFSAQQFPDLHSELNLSSLELGDSALYFCASSPRTQETQYFGPGTRLLVL.

There are many counts of this clonotype. CDR3 sequence reads: CSVWTSGGADTQYF. The CDR3 DNA reads TGCAGCGTCTGGACTAGCGGGGGCGCAGATACGCAGTATTTT. J is TRBJ2-3 and V is TRBV29-1; 13 nucleotides align to TRBD2. Germline V CDR1 and CDR2: SQVTM, ANQGSEA. With 6 bases clipped from V and 4 bases from J, the junction kept 4 bases outside the gene matches. The CDR3 loop spans 14 amino acids.

This clonotype was detected only a few times. The chain combines TRBV28 with TRBJ2-7; tentative D call: TRBD1 (5 bases). The V gene lost 1 base and the J gene lost 0 bases, with 13 bases spanning the gap. Looked up from germline, CDR1 is MDHEN and CDR2 is SYDVKM. This CDR3 comprises 16 residues. CDR3 DNA sequence: TGTGCCAGCAGTTTATTGCCAGGGCAGAGCTCCTACGAGCAGTACTTC. Protein sequence: CASSLLPGQSSYEQYF. The variable domain in full, completed from reference TRBV28 and TRBJ2-7, reads DVKVTQSSRYLVKRTGEKVFLECVQDMDHENMFWYRQDPGLGLRLIYFSYDVKMKEKGDIPEGYSVSREKKERFSLILESASTNQTSMYLCASSLLPGQSSYEQYFGPGTRLTVT.

The table lists this clonotype with many counts. CDR3 DNA sequence: TGTGCCAGCAGCCGGGACACTGAAGCTTTCTTT. Translation: CASSRDTEAFF. The chain carries TRBV12-3 or TRBV12-4 and TRBJ1-1; no reliable D call. The V gene lost 6 bases and the J gene lost 3 bases, with 5 bases spanning the gap. This CDR3 comprises 11 residues.

This clonotype was observed a handful of times. The genes are TRBV4-1 and TRBJ2-1; no clear D. Trimming pared 6 bases from V and 10 bases from J, leaving 13 bases between. Germline CDR1 and CDR2: MGHRA and YSYEKL. The CDR3 is made up of 12 amino acids. The CDR3 bases are TGCGCCAGCAGTTCAAGATCCTGGGAGCAGTTCTTC. It yields the protein CASSSRSWEQFF.

The chain is built from TRBV15 and TRBJ1-6, with 7 bases lining up with TRBD1. There are 17 residues in the CDR3. With V trimmed by 7 bases and J by 10 bases, 19 bases remained unmatched. The germline gives CDR1 LNHNV, CDR2 YYDKDF (reference sequence). CDR3: CATTPTGRDSLGSPLHF. The DNA for the CDR3 is TGTGCCACCACCCCGACAGGAAGGGACAGCCTCGGATCACCCCTCCACTTT. The variable domain in full, with the rest retrieved from reference TRBV15 and TRBJ1-6, is DAMVIQNPRYQVTQFGKPVTLSCSQTLNHNVMYWYQQKSSQAPKLLFHYYDKDFNNEADTPDNFQSRRPNTSFCFLDIRSPGLGDTAMYLCATTPTGRDSLGSPLHFGNGTRLTVT.

The J gene is TRBJ2-1, the V gene TRBV3-1; 15 positions agree with TRBD2. In germline, CDR1 is LGHDT, CDR2 YNNKEL (reference sequence). The ends lost 4 bases at V and 9 bases at J; junction bases unmatched: 10. The CDR3 runs to 17 residues. CDR3 sequence reads: CASSPFGTSGRIGEQFF. Written as DNA, the CDR3 is TGTGCCAGCAGCCCCTTTGGGACTAGCGGGAGGATCGGTGAGCAGTTCTTC.

The chain employs TRBV9 and TRBJ2-5; no firm D call. The germline V gene encodes CDR1 SGDLS and CDR2 YYNGEE. The CDR3 contains 14 residues. Trimming left V 2 bases short and J 2 bases short, with 10 bases between. In DNA, the CDR3 is TGTGCCAGCAGCGTCTCTTGGGTTCAAGAGACCCAGTACTTC. Amino acids: CASSVSWVQETQYF.

This chain joins TRBV20-1 and TRBJ2-1, with 11 bases identical to TRBD2. Unmatched junction bases numbered 13, after V lost 7 bases and J lost 8 bases. The CDR3 extends over 15 amino acids. Germline CDR1 reads DFQATT; CDR2 reads SNEGSKA (reference sequence). The CDR3 DNA reads TGCAGTGTTCGTCGCATAGCGGGAGGGCCCTATGAGCAGTTCTTC. It codes for CSVRRIAGGPYEQFF.

This chain connects TRBV6-2 or TRBV6-3 to TRBJ2-7, with D possibly TRBD2 on 6 matching bases. V gave up 5 bases and J gave up 5 bases, with 19 bases separating them. Germline V lookup: CDR1 MNHEY, CDR2 SVGEGT. There are 15 residues in the CDR3. The CDR3 DNA sequence: TGTGCCAGCAGTCCGGGACTCCGGGGAGAAGACGAGCAGTACTTC. It translates to CASSPGLRGEDEQYF.

V is TRBV20-1 and J is TRBJ1-5; TRBD1 matches at 9 bases. The CDR3 sequence is 16 residues long. CDR1 is DFQATT, CDR2 SNEGSKA, per germline (reference sequence). V trimming: 3 bases; J trimming: 2 bases; junction bases outside the gene matches: 8. The CDR3 is CSARRDRAFGNQPQHF. In DNA, the CDR3 is TGCAGTGCTAGGAGGGACAGGGCCTTTGGCAATCAGCCCCAGCATTTT.

The chain combines TRBV6-5 with TRBJ2-7; D gene unclear. Trimming stripped 2 bases from V and 3 bases from J, with 23 bases between. This CDR3 has 18 amino acids. In germline, CDR1 is MNHEY, CDR2 SVGAGI. CDR3 protein: CASSYGRSPLGSDYEQYF. In DNA form, the CDR3 reads TGTGCCAGCAGTTACGGCAGGTCTCCCCTCGGGTCTGACTACGAGCAGTACTTC.

J is TRBJ2-7 and V is TRBV7-2; no firm D call. CDR3 length equals 15 residues. The germline gives CDR1 SGHTA, CDR2 FQGNSA. Trimming pared 1 base from V and 0 bases from J, leaving 10 bases between. The CDR3 is CASSLGAERSYEQYF. The CDR3 region has the DNA TGTGCCAGCAGCTTAGGGGCAGAGCGCTCCTACGAGCAGTACTTC.

Comments on this clonotype: This may be a read error, as it is one base from a much larger clone. The rearrangement joins TRBV29-1 to TRBJ2-1, with TRBD2 identical over 9 bases. The CDR3 is made up of 13 amino acids. Germline lookup yields CDR1 SQVTM and CDR2 ANQGSEA. CDR3 nucleotides: TGCAGCGTTGATGGGGCTAGCGGGAATGAGCATTTCTTC. It yields the protein CSVDGASGNEHFF.

The rearrangement uses TRBV7-2 and TRBJ2-3; a weak D match, TRBD2 (5 bases). CDR1 SGHTA and CDR2 FQGNSA come from the germline V gene. The V end was cut by 5 bases, the J end by 8 bases, with 14 bases between. This CDR3 region has 13 residues. The CDR3 bases are TGTGCCAGCAGCCGGACTCAGGCGGTTACGCAGTATTTT. It codes for CASSRTQAVTQYF.